The 4 T cell receptor beta chains below come from one sample, sequenced in a study of T cell repertoires in cytomegalovirus infection. TCRdb re-called the reads through MiXCR, storing one row per CDR3 protein. This table has hundreds of thousands of distinct CDR3 sequences, 30% to 35% appearing once. No antigen is known for these receptors. The material was cultured PBMCs, obtained from culture after CMV antigen stimulation. The origin of the receptors is a human donor in good health (CMV status not recorded). Some clones in this sample may be carry-over from other donors' samples.

The genes are TRBV10-3 and TRBJ2-3; D remains ambiguous. Germline CDR1 is ENHRY and CDR2 is SYGVKD. This CDR3 comprises 13 residues. V gave up 4 bases and J gave up 6 bases, with 11 bases separating them. In nucleotides, the CDR3 is TGTGCCATCAGTGGGGCAAGGCAGGATACGCAGTATTTT. It codes for CAISGARQDTQYF.

The chain joins TRBV7-4 to TRBJ2-5; possible D gene TRBD2, 6 bases. The ends were cut back, 8 bases at V and 2 bases at J, with 24 bases in the middle. The length of the CDR3 is 17 residues. In germline, CDR1 is SGHVT, CDR2 SQSDAQ. This CDR3 reads CASGRTGARPGQETQYF. In DNA form, the CDR3 reads TGTGCCAGCGGCCGTACGGGAGCGCGGCCTGGGCAAGAGACCCAGTACTTC.

The chain combines TRBV18 with TRBJ1-2; perhaps TRBD1 as D (5 bases). With 3 bases removed from V and 4 bases from J, the gap between germline ends came to 15 bases. Per germline, CDR1 KGHSH and CDR2 LQKENI. The CDR3 consists of 15 residues. CDR3 nucleotides: TGTGCCAGCTCACCCGGGACGGGTGGAGTCTATGGCTACACCTTC. Its protein is CASSPGTGGVYGYTF. The full variable domain, in which reference TRBV18 and TRBJ1-2 provide the parts outside the CDR3, is NAGVMQNPRHLVRRRGQEARLRCSPMKGHSHVYWYRQLPEEGLKFMVYLQKENIIDESGMPKERFSAEFPKEGPSILRIQQVVRGDSAAYFCASSPGTGGVYGYTFGSGTRLTVV.

Points on this clonotype: With a much larger clone just one base away, this may be a read error. The chain couples TRBV7-2 to TRBJ2-5; D call uncertain. CDR3 size: 13 residues. CDR1 is SGHTA and CDR2 is FQGNSA in the germline V gene. Trimming removed 11 bases at V and 7 bases at J, with 20 bases between. CDR3 DNA sequence: TGTGCCGGCATCTCTCGCCCGCCGGGGACCCAGTACTTC. It yields the protein CAGISRPPGTQYF.